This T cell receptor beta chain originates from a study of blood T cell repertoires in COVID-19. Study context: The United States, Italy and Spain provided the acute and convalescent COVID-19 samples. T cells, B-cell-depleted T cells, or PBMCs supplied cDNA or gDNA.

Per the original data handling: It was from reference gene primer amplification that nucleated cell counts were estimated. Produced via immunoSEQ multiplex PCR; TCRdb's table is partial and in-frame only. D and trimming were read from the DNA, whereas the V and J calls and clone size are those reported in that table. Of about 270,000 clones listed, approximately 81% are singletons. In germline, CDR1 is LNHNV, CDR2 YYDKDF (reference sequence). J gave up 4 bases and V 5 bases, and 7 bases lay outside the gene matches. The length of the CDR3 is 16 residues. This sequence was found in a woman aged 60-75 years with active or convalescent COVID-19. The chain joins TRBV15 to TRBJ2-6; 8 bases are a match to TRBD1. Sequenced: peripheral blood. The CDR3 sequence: CATSLPRGPGANVLTF. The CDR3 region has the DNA TGTGCCACCAGCCTCCCCAGGGGGCCGGGGGCCAACGTCCTGACTTTC.